One and the same sample provided the 30 T cell receptor beta chains below, sequenced in a study of identical twins. TCRdb re-called the 5' RACE reads through MiXCR, storing one row per CDR3 protein. The sample shows 450,000 or so distinct CDR3 sequences, around 24% of them seen only once. These data were likewise used in another study, on T cells expressing NK-cell markers.

Material for sequencing was CD4+ T cells sorted from blood. The source is a woman aged 18-35 years in good health.

This rearrangement joins TRBV20-1 to TRBJ2-7, with TRBD2 as a possible D gene (5 bases). V was shortened by 0 bases and J by 6 bases, with 15 bases between the two germline ends. CDR3 size: 14 residues. Germline V gene data show CDR1 as DFQATT and CDR2 as SNEGSKA (reference sequence). CDR3 region: CSARDVKAASEQYF. As DNA, the CDR3 is TGCAGTGCTAGAGATGTGAAAGCGGCTAGCGAGCAGTACTTC.

This sequence joins TRBV6-1 and TRBJ1-1; 8 bases line up with TRBD1. Germline CDR1 MNHNS, CDR2 SASEGT. The junction had 7 bases not matched to a gene; V was cut back by 6 bases and J by 4 bases. The CDR3 runs 14 residues. The CDR3 protein is CASSDRGSGTEAFF. The CDR3 DNA sequence: TGTGCCAGCAGCGACAGGGGATCAGGCACTGAAGCTTTCTTT.

This clonotype was picked up a small number of times. This chain uses TRBV6-1 with TRBJ2-7; tentative D call: TRBD1 (7 bases). The CDR3 sequence is 15 residues long. V was clipped by 1 base and J by 5 bases, with 15 bases between them. Germline CDR1 and CDR2: MNHNS and SASEGT. CDR3 region: CASSEDGRGVDEQYF. CDR3 nucleotides: TGTGCCAGCAGTGAAGATGGCAGGGGGGTCGACGAGCAGTACTTC.

This clonotype was recorded at least ten times. The rearrangement joins TRBV5-1 to TRBJ1-6, with D perhaps matching TRBD1 (5 bases). Trimming stripped 0 bases from V and 8 bases from J, with 9 bases between. Germline V gene lookup returns CDR1 SGHRS and CDR2 YFSETQ. This CDR3 spans 14 amino acids. The chain's CDR3 is CASSLAGADSPLHF. In nucleotides, the CDR3 is TGCGCCAGCAGCTTGGCCGGGGCGGATTCACCCCTCCACTTT.

The rearrangement links TRBV11-2 to TRBJ2-3; TRBD2 matches 13 bases. Trimming took 0 bases from V and 7 from J; bases not matched to a gene: 7. The CDR3 is 17 amino acids. Germline V gene lookup returns CDR1 SGHAT and CDR2 FQNNGV. This chain's CDR3 is CASSLDQGTSGTNTQYF. The CDR3 region has the DNA TGTGCCAGCAGCTTAGATCAAGGGACTAGCGGGACCAATACGCAGTATTTT.

This chain joins TRBV25-1 and TRBJ2-7; tentatively, D is TRBD1 (6 bases). The CDR3 extends over 15 amino acids. V was shortened by 1 base and J by 3 bases, with 13 bases between the two germline ends. The germline V gene has CDR1 MGHDK and CDR2 SYGVNS. This chain's CDR3 is CASSESGAGSYEQYF. The DNA of the CDR3 is TGTGCCAGCAGTGAATCAGGGGCCGGAAGCTACGAGCAGTACTTC.

The rearrangement uses TRBV20-1 and TRBJ2-1; no definite D call. Germline lookup yields CDR1 DFQATT and CDR2 SNEGSKA (reference sequence). Trimming took off 4 bases at V and 4 bases at J, with 11 bases between the two ends. The CDR3 extends over 13 amino acids. Here the CDR3 DNA reads TGCAGTGCTATCAAACCCGGATACAATGAGCAGTTCTTC. It encodes CSAIKPGYNEQFF.

This clonotype was observed a few times. V gene TRBV20-1 combines with J gene TRBJ2-3, with D perhaps matching TRBD1 or TRBD2 (5 bases each). The germline V gene encodes CDR1 DFQATT and CDR2 SNEGSKA (reference sequence). The length of the CDR3 is 12 residues. Trimming stripped 1 base from V and 3 bases from J, with 5 bases between. The CDR3 region is CSARGGTDTQYF. DNA for the CDR3: TGCAGTGCTAGAGGGGGGACAGATACGCAGTATTTT.

This clonotype was detected a few times. V is TRBV24-1 and J is TRBJ2-4; D unclear. Germline CDR1 reads KGHDR; CDR2 reads SFDVKD. Trimming shortened V by 9 bases and J by 7 bases, and 12 bases separated the two germline ends. This CDR3 spans 12 amino acids. This chain's CDR3 is CATLDKVNIQYF. The CDR3 DNA follows: TGTGCCACCCTTGACAAGGTCAACATTCAGTACTTC.

The chain couples TRBV10-3 to TRBJ1-2, with 7 bases fitting TRBD1. V gave up 6 bases and J gave up 2 bases; unmatched junction bases: 15. The germline V gene has CDR1 ENHRY and CDR2 SYGVKD. CDR3 length: 17 amino acids. The CDR3 DNA sequence: TGTGCCATCAGACCCACGTTTGCCGGGACAGTCAACTATGGCTACACCTTC. It is translated as CAIRPTFAGTVNYGYTF.

This clonotype was counted between two and nine times. V usage is TRBV5-1 and J usage is TRBJ2-1; D not resolved. V lost 2 bases and J lost 7, with 16 bases in between. From germline, CDR1 is SGHRS and CDR2 YFSETQ. The CDR3 runs to 15 residues. The CDR3: CASSFGPLSGNEQFF. The DNA for the CDR3 is TGCGCCAGCAGCTTTGGACCACTGAGTGGGAATGAGCAGTTCTTC.

This chain links TRBV19 with TRBJ2-3, with D possibly being TRBD1 (6 bases). The CDR3 loop spans 13 amino acids. V lost 2 bases and J 6 bases, leaving 9 bases between the germline ends. Germline loops: CDR1 LNHDA, CDR2 SQIVND (reference sequence). The CDR3 DNA reads as TGTGCCAGTAGTATAAGCAGGGGTGATACGCAGTATTTT. This gives the protein CASSISRGDTQYF. The full variable domain, its missing parts supplied by reference TRBV19 and TRBJ2-3, is DGGITQSPKYLFRKEGQNVTLSCEQNLNHDAMYWYRQDPGQGLRLIYYSQIVNDFQKGDIAEGYSVSREKKESFPLTVTSAQKNPTAFYLCASSISRGDTQYFGPGTRLTVL.

This clonotype was counted only a few times. Here the CDR3 reads CAISSWGEGGRRGYTF. The CDR3 DNA sequence: TGTGCCATCAGTTCTTGGGGAGAAGGGGGCCGACGTGGCTACACCTTC. This chain joins TRBV10-3 and TRBJ1-2; 7 nucleotides line up with TRBD1. Unmatched junction bases numbered 16, after V lost 5 bases and J lost 7 bases. There are 16 residues in the CDR3. The germline CDR1 and CDR2 sequences are ENHRY and SYGVKD.

V gene TRBV25-1 combines with J gene TRBJ2-7; a weak D match, TRBD2 (5 bases). V lost 0 bases, J lost 6 bases, and 6 bases lay in between. This CDR3 has 12 residues. Germline loops: CDR1 MGHDK, CDR2 SYGVNS. The CDR3 DNA sequence: TGTGCCAGCAGTGAATATGAGGGCGAGCAGTACTTC. It specifies CASSEYEGEQYF.

This clonotype showed up just a few times. The chain recombines TRBV11-2 with TRBJ1-2; D ambiguous. Germline-derived CDR1 and CDR2 are SGHAT and FQNNGV. Trimming stripped 5 bases from V and 6 bases from J, with 22 bases between. The CDR3 is 16 amino acids. The CDR3 loop reads CASSPNQFSFGHGYTF. The CDR3, as DNA: TGTGCCAGCAGCCCTAACCAATTCTCTTTTGGGCATGGCTACACCTTC.

The sample holds a few counts of this clonotype. V and J are TRBV10-3 and TRBJ1-5; D ambiguous. CDR3 length: 14 residues. V dropped 5 bases and J dropped 4 bases, with 12 bases sitting between them. The V gene's germline CDR1 is ENHRY and CDR2 SYGVKD. The chain's CDR3 is CAISSDGRNQPQHF. In DNA form, the CDR3 reads TGTGCCATCAGTTCAGACGGTCGAAATCAGCCCCAGCATTTT.

The chain has TRBV18 and TRBJ2-1, with D possibly being TRBD1 (5 bases). Trimming cost V 3 bases and J 9 bases, with 12 bases left between them. This CDR3 is built from 13 residues. CDR1 and CDR2 from the germline V gene are KGHSH and LQKENI. CDR3 in DNA: TGTGCCAGCTCACCTGACAGCCTTGGTGAGCAGTTCTTC. This sequence encodes CASSPDSLGEQFF.

This clonotype was found a few times. The rearrangement uses TRBV2 and TRBJ2-3; D gene uncertain. The germline V gene encodes CDR1 SNHLY and CDR2 FYNNEI. Trimming left V 3 bases short and J 4 bases short, with 8 bases between. The CDR3 length is 13 residues. CDR3 loop: CASSDGVSDTQYF. DNA for the CDR3: TGTGCCAGCAGTGATGGGGTTTCAGATACGCAGTATTTT.

The V gene is TRBV7-2, the J gene TRBJ2-7, with 7 bases aligning to TRBD1. The CDR3 loop spans 15 amino acids. V lost 2 bases, J lost 0 bases, and 4 bases stayed unmatched. Germline CDR1 SGHTA, CDR2 FQGNSA. The CDR3 reads CASSLHGTDSYEQYF. CDR3 bases: TGTGCCAGCAGCTTACACGGGACAGACTCCTACGAGCAGTACTTC.

In this sample, this clonotype turned up a few times. This chain uses TRBV5-1 with TRBJ2-7, with D perhaps TRBD2 (6 bases). The V gene lost 0 bases and the J gene lost 0 bases, with 19 bases spanning the gap. This CDR3 spans 18 amino acids. Germline CDR1 reads SGHRS; CDR2 reads YFSETQ. The CDR3 loop reads CASSLALTGDFSSYEQYF. CDR3 sequence (DNA): TGCGCCAGCAGCTTGGCTCTTACCGGGGACTTTAGCTCCTACGAGCAGTACTTC.

The chain carries TRBV7-2 and TRBJ2-1, with D possibly matching TRBD2 (6 bases). Trimming shortened V by 1 base and J by 10 bases, and 17 bases separated the two germline ends. This CDR3 is built from 15 residues. CDR1 is SGHTA and CDR2 is FQGNSA in the germline V gene. The CDR3 sequence is CASSLERVGSREQFF. The DNA of the CDR3 is TGTGCCAGCAGCTTAGAGCGGGTCGGATCGAGAGAGCAGTTCTTC.

V is TRBV19 and J is TRBJ2-7; D uncertain. CDR3 length: 13 residues. V was clipped by 4 bases and J by 2 bases, with 9 bases between them. Germline loops: CDR1 LNHDA, CDR2 SQIVND (reference sequence). CDR3 region: CASSTGRTYEQYF. The CDR3 DNA is TGTGCCAGTAGTACGGGCCGAACCTACGAGCAGTACTTC.

The rearrangement links TRBV20-1 to TRBJ2-3; 10 bases fit TRBD2. With V trimmed by 5 bases and J by 6 bases, 8 bases remained unmatched. Germline V gene sequence: CDR1 DFQATT, CDR2 SNEGSKA (reference sequence). This CDR3 is 14 amino acids long. The CDR3 region has the DNA TGCAGTGCTGGCCTAAGCGGGAGGGGGGATACGCAGTATTTT. Amino acids: CSAGLSGRGDTQYF.

The chain has TRBV11-2 and TRBJ2-1; D call uncertain. The CDR3 has 12 amino acids. CDR1 and CDR2 from the germline V gene are SGHAT and FQNNGV. V gave up 1 base and J gave up 10 bases, with 8 bases separating them. The DNA of the CDR3 is TGTGCCAGCAGCTTAGTAGGATGGGAGCAGTTCTTC. Translation: CASSLVGWEQFF.

This clonotype was seen a few times. The chain recombines TRBV12-3 or TRBV12-4 with TRBJ2-7; TRBD1 or TRBD2 may be the D gene (5 bases each). CDR3 length: 15 residues. V lost 4 bases and J 0 bases, leaving 13 bases between the germline ends. The CDR3 coding sequence is TGTGCCAGCAGTTCCTCGGGGCGCAGCTCCTACGAGCAGTACTTC. Protein: CASSSSGRSSYEQYF.

This clonotype has at least ten counts. J is TRBJ2-7 and V is TRBV5-1; D is undetermined. This CDR3 has 13 residues. Germline CDR1 SGHRS, CDR2 YFSETQ. V dropped 1 base and J dropped 4 bases, with 9 bases sitting between them. The CDR3 here is CASSLRQPYEQYF. The CDR3 nucleotides are TGCGCCAGCAGCTTGCGACAACCTTACGAGCAGTACTTC.

In this sample, this clonotype turned up a few times. This rearrangement joins TRBV7-2 to TRBJ2-7; D gene uncertain. The V end was cut by 1 base, the J end by 1 base, with 8 bases between. CDR3 length equals 14 residues. Germline loops: CDR1 SGHTA, CDR2 FQGNSA. The CDR3 here is CASSLETVSYEQYF. CDR3 nucleotides: TGTGCCAGCAGCTTAGAAACTGTATCCTACGAGCAGTACTTC.

The V call is TRBV2, the J call TRBJ1-1; D is uncertain. Trimming pared 7 bases from V and 7 bases from J, leaving 10 bases between. This CDR3 is built from 11 residues. Germline V lookup: CDR1 SNHLY, CDR2 FYNNEI. The CDR3 DNA reads as TGTGCCAGCAAGGTCGAGGGTGAAGCTTTCTTT. It translates to CASKVEGEAFF.

The chain combines TRBV12-3 or TRBV12-4 with TRBJ2-1, with D possibly being TRBD1 (6 bases). V was shortened by 5 bases and J by 0 bases, with 8 bases between the two germline ends. The CDR3 spans 14 residues. CDR3 coding DNA: TGTGCCAGCAGTAGGACAGTCTCCTACAATGAGCAGTTCTTC. Translation gives CASSRTVSYNEQFF.

This clonotype occurred a few times. The rearrangement uses TRBV7-9 and TRBJ1-3; no clear D gene. Germline-derived CDR1 and CDR2 are SEHNR and FQNEAQ (reference sequence). The germline V and J ends were trimmed by 5 bases and 8 bases, with 7 bases remaining between them. This CDR3 region has 11 residues. CDR3 loop: CASSHGDTIYF. As DNA, the CDR3 is TGTGCCAGCAGCCACGGGGACACCATATATTTT.